This T cell receptor beta chain appears in the sequencing data of a study of cytomegalovirus exposure and HLA in healthy donors. With 60 Vbeta and 13 Jbeta primers, the PCR was carried out. Produced via immunoSEQ multiplex PCR; TCRdb's table is partial and in-frame only. This repertoire shows more than 90,000 clones, around 80% found once; its top ten account for around 0.76%. This CDR3 is 17 amino acids long. Germline V gene data show CDR1 as MNHNS and CDR2 as SASEGT. J gave up 5 bases and V 0 bases, and 11 bases lay outside the gene matches. Regarding this clone: What it recognizes is unknown.

The study, taken as a whole, reports: Among the sequence variants, a highly shared cluster was likely an artifact of sequencing.

This chain links TRBV6-1 with TRBJ2-5; 8 positions match TRBD2. Sequences were obtained from PBMCs. The receptor was isolated from a woman aged 55-70 years in good health and CMV-seronegative. In nucleotides, the CDR3 is TGTGCCAGCAGTGAAGCGCGGTATCCAGCGGGAGATGAGACCCAGTACTTC. It codes for CASSEARYPAGDETQYF.